This TCR beta chain originates from a study of blood T cell repertoires in COVID-19. Study information: T cells, B-cell-depleted T cells, or PBMCs provided the cDNA or gDNA that served as material.

The V gene's germline CDR1 is SNHLY and CDR2 FYNNEI. This CDR3 spans 14 amino acids. Trimming removed 4 bases from V and 5 bases from J, with 9 bases in between. Clones were read by immunoSEQ multiplex PCR, and TCRdb kept only the in-frame ones, dropping some. This repertoire shows 300,000 or so clones, roughly nine tenths found once; its top ten account for roughly 2.3%. The sequenced sample was peripheral blood. The receptor comes from a woman younger than 45 with COVID-19, enrolled during active disease. The chain has TRBV2 and TRBJ1-6; the D is unclear. CDR3 DNA sequence: TGTGCCAGCAGTGCTACAGATAATAATTCACCCCTCCACTTT. Protein sequence: CASSATDNNSPLHF. The full variable domain, with the rest looked up from reference TRBV2 and TRBJ1-6, is EPEVTQTPSHQVTQMGQEVILRCVPISNHLYFYWYRQILGQKVEFLVSFYNNEISEKSEIFDDQFSVERPDGSNFTLKIRSTKLEDSAMYFCASSATDNNSPLHFGNGTRLTVT.